This TCR beta chain was sequenced in a study of T cells after yellow fever vaccination. About the research overall: The SMART-Seq v4 Ultra Low Input method served to prepare the low-cell-number fractions.

This CDR3 is built from 13 residues. Germline V gene sequence: CDR1 DFQATT, CDR2 SNEGSKA (reference sequence). Template-switching 5'RACE yielded the TCR cDNA; a universal primer site and UMIs were added in the process. TCRdb re-derived calls from the 5' RACE reads in MiXCR, one entry per CDR3 protein. The table records 500,000 to 650,000 distinct CDR3 sequences, 9% to 15% of them present only once. General study findings and limits: Reappearance after the booster was observed for most primary-vaccination clones (96% CD4, over 75% CD8). A small share of clonotypes appeared in both CD4 and CD8 compartments.

Note on this clonotype: As yet, its antigen is unknown. One end of the junction varies from germline; a read error may be responsible.

This chain joins TRBV20-1 and TRBJ2-5, with D perhaps being TRBD1 or TRBD2 (5 bases each). The sample was PBMCs, taken on the day of the yellow fever booster vaccination. The clonotype originates from a man aged 30 to 39 who received the YFV17D yellow fever vaccine. CDR3 in amino acids: CRANSRGGETQYF. The CDR3 bases are TGCAGGGCTAATTCGAGGGGTGGAGAGACCCAGTACTTC.